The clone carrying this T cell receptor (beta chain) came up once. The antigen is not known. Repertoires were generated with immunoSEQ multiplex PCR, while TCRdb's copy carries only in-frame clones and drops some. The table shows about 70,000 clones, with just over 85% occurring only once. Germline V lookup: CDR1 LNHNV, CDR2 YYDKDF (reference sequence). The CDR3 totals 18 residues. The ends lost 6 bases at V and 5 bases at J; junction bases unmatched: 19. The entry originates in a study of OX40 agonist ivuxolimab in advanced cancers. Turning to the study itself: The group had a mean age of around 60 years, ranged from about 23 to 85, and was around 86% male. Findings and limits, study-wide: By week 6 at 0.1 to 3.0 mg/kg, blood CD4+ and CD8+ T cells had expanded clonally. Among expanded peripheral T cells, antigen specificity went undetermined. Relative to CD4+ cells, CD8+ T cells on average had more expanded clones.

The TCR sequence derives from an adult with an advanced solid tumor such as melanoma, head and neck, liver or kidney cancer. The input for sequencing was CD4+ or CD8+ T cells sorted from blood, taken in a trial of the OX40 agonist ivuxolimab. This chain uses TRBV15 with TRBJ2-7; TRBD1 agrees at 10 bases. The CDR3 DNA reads TGTGCCACCAGTGGAGAGTTAGGGCCGGGACAGGGGATCAACGAGCAGTACTTC. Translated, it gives CATSGELGPGQGINEQYF. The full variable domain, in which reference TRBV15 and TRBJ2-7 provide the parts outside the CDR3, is DAMVIQNPRYQVTQFGKPVTLSCSQTLNHNVMYWYQQKSSQAPKLLFHYYDKDFNNEADTPDNFQSRRPNTSFCFLDIRSPGLGDTAMYLCATSGELGPGQGINEQYFGPGTRLTVT.